This T cell receptor (beta chain) was sequenced during a study of blood T cell repertoires in COVID-19. Study overall: The study drew acute and convalescent COVID-19 samples from the United States, Italy and Spain. T cells, B-cell-depleted T cells, or PBMCs supplied cDNA or gDNA.

This clone was recorded once. The authors' processing: Reference gene primers were amplified, and this amplification served to estimate nucleated cell counts. Clones were read by immunoSEQ multiplex PCR, and TCRdb kept only the in-frame ones, dropping some. That table gives V, J and clone size, and the DNA gave D and trimming. The data hold roughly 250,000 clones, with about four fifths observed a single time. This CDR3 contains 13 residues. Germline V gene sequence: CDR1 WSHSY, CDR2 SAAADI. V lost 10 bases, J lost 4 bases, and 7 bases stayed unmatched. Sequenced material: peripheral blood. V usage is TRBV10-2 and J usage is TRBJ1-1; 9 bases map to TRBD1. The sequence was collected from a woman aged 60-75 years with active or convalescent COVID-19. The DNA for the CDR3 is TGCGCCACCCGACAGGGGGGCGGCACTGAAGCTTTCTTT. Its protein is CATRQGGGTEAFF.